This T cell receptor (beta chain) was identified in a study of CXCR3-negative and CXCR3-positive naive CD8 T cells. CD45RO-CCR7+CD27+CD95- was the phenotype of naive CD8+ T cells. Per germline, CDR1 SEHNR and CDR2 FQNEAQ (reference sequence). This CDR3 has 15 residues. The libraries of TRB cDNA were prepared using 5' RACE with UMI labels. Reanalyzing the 5' RACE reads, TCRdb keeps one entry per CDR3 protein, without DNA. With approximately 130,000 distinct CDR3 sequences in the sample, the ten largest clones hold 0.41%. As for this clonotype: Antigen unknown.

Study results and limitations: Within a donor, both naive subsets shared TRBV-TRBJ usage, unlike memory cells. Against CXCR3-negative naive cells, CXCR3-positive naive cells showed more hydrophobic TRB CDR3s. Once cells were cryopreserved, CXCR3 expression went down partly, and most assays used fresh PBMCs.

The receptor's source is a human donor in good health. Some clones in this sample may be carry-over from other donors' samples. Sequences were obtained from naive CXCR3+ CD8+ T cells from blood. Subset described: CD45RO-CCR7+CD27+CD95- naive CD8+ T cells expressing CXCR3 (TNR3+). V is TRBV7-9 and J is TRBJ2-5; TCRdb indicates TRBD1, and absent DNA this call remains unverified. This chain's CDR3 is CASSTRTAGRETQYF. Variable domain in full (rest from reference TRBV7-9 and TRBJ2-5): DTGVSQNPRHKITKRGQNVTFRCDPISEHNRLYWYRQTLGQGPEFLTYFQNEAQLEKSRLLSDRFSAERPKGSFSTLEIQRTEQGDSAMYLCASSTRTAGRETQYFGPGTRLLVL.